The clone carrying this TCR beta chain turned up a few times. The data belong to a study of human T cells and chemical hapten exposure. One entry per CDR3 protein, called by TCRdb with MiXCR from the RACE reads. The sample carries around 350,000 distinct CDR3 sequences, around 5.5% recorded once. Time point given: pre-sensitization, week 0. Treatment of the sample: therapeutic diphenylcyclopropenone sensitization with weekly scalp DPC. This CDR3 is built from 14 residues. Germline CDR1 reads MNHNY; CDR2 reads SVGAGI (reference sequence). V lost 2 bases and J 2 bases, leaving 9 bases between the germline ends.

The rearrangement links TRBV6-6 to TRBJ1-1, with D possibly TRBD1 on 5 matching bases. This receptor was identified in a woman between 18 and 29 years old with alopecia areata. Some clones in this sample may be carry-over from other donors' samples. Here the sequenced sample was whole blood, taken in connection with sensitization to the hapten diphenylcyclopropenone (DPC). The CDR3 region is CASSYQGLNTEAFF. CDR3 bases: TGTGCCAGCAGTTACCAGGGACTAAACACTGAAGCTTTCTTT.